A selection of T cell receptor beta chains follows, all from one sample in a study of blood T cell repertoires in COVID-19. The repertoire was sequenced with immunoSEQ multiplex PCR; TCRdb's copy has only in-frame clones and lacks some. Of 30,000 or so clones listed, about 90% are singletons. Input material: peripheral blood. These receptors all stem from a woman aged 40 to 50 with active or convalescent COVID-19. The CDR3 runs from the conserved cysteine through the conserved F or W. D genes are given only for firm matches. The size field is filled for only some rows; it gives once, few, many or a size class.

V	size	D	J	CDR3	DNA
TRBV4-1	.	TRBD2	TRBJ2-7	CASSQAAAGSYEQYF	TGCGCCAGCAGCCAAGCGGCAGCGGGGTCATACGAGCAGTACTTC
TRBV5-5	.	TRBD1	TRBJ1-2	CASSPWDRNYGYTF	TGTGCCAGCAGCCCGTGGGACAGAAACTATGGCTACACCTTC
TRBV5-6	.	.	TRBJ2-7	CASSFGVGHYEQYF	TGTGCCAGCAGCTTCGGGGTAGGTCACTACGAGCAGTACTTC
TRBV18	once	.	TRBJ2-3	CASSHLAQGNTDTQYF	TGTGCCAGCTCACATCTGGCCCAGGGCAACACAGATACGCAGTATTTT
TRBV27	once	.	TRBJ2-1	CASSLSNNEQFF	TGTGCCAGCAGTTTATCCAACAATGAGCAGTTCTTC
TRBV13	.	.	TRBJ2-2	CASSLGQNTGELFF	TGTGCCAGCAGCCTTGGACAGAACACCGGGGAGCTGTTTTTT
TRBV6-2/TRBV6-3	.	TRBD1	TRBJ2-7	CASSSYGQADYEQYF	TGTGCCAGCAGCTCATATGGACAGGCTGACTACGAGCAGTACTTC
TRBV18	.	TRBD2	TRBJ2-7	CASSPPGTSRNSYEQYF	TGTGCCAGCTCACCTCCCGGGACTAGTCGGAACTCCTACGAGCAGTACTTC
TRBV19	.	TRBD1	TRBJ1-5	CASTGNRGSGNQPQHF	TGTGCCAGCACGGGTAACAGGGGTTCGGGAAATCAGCCCCAGCATTTT
TRBV5-1	.	.	TRBJ1-1	CASSLGGRGNTEAFF	TGCGCCAGCAGCTTGGGAGGGAGGGGGAACACTGAAGCTTTCTTT
TRBV7-2	.	.	TRBJ1-2	CASSFDSFGYTF	TGTGCCAGCAGCTTTGACTCCTTTGGCTACACCTTC
TRBV7-8	once	.	TRBJ1-5	CASSLVATSNQPQHF	TGTGCCAGCAGCTTAGTAGCGACAAGCAATCAGCCCCAGCATTTT
TRBV2	.	.	TRBJ1-1	CASNRANTEAFF	TGTGCCAGCAACAGGGCAAACACTGAAGCTTTCTTT
TRBV5-1	.	.	TRBJ2-2	CASSLGQAGTGELFF	TGCGCCAGCAGCTTGGGACAGGCCGGCACCGGGGAGCTGTTTTTT
TRBV19	.	TRBD2	TRBJ2-1	CASSRTSGRRNEQFF	TGTGCCAGTAGTCGGACTAGCGGGAGGAGGAATGAGCAGTTCTTC
TRBV6-1	.	TRBD1	TRBJ2-3	CASSGQGASGTDTQYF	TGTGCCAGCAGTGGGCAGGGGGCGAGTGGCACAGATACGCAGTATTTT
TRBV11-3	once	TRBD2	TRBJ2-1	CASSYSGGPGEQFF	TGTGCCAGCAGCTATTCGGGAGGGCCTGGTGAGCAGTTCTTC
TRBV6-4	.	.	TRBJ1-5	CAKSVGQVDQPQHF	TGTGCCAAGTCCGTGGGGCAGGTCGATCAGCCCCAGCATTTT
TRBV4-3	.	TRBD2	TRBJ2-7	CASSQEGLAGGHFEQYF	TGCGCCAGCAGCCAAGAGGGACTAGCGGGGGGGCATTTCGAGCAGTACTTC
TRBV5-6	.	TRBD2	TRBJ2-4	CASSRLAGDKNIQYF	TGTGCCAGCAGCAGACTAGCGGGAGACAAAAACATTCAGTACTTC
TRBV6-5	.	.	TRBJ1-2	CASRPDSSRGYTF	TGTGCCAGCAGACCCGACAGCTCCCGGGGCTACACCTTC
TRBV29-1	.	.	TRBJ2-1	CSAGNWEWGNEQFF	TGCAGCGCCGGGAACTGGGAGTGGGGCAATGAGCAGTTCTTC
TRBV6-6	.	.	TRBJ1-5	CASSWGEGGQPQHF	TGTGCCAGCAGTTGGGGGGAAGGTGGTCAGCCCCAGCATTTT
TRBV14	.	.	TRBJ2-3	CASSEADTQYF	TGTGCCAGCAGCGAGGCGGATACGCAGTATTTT
TRBV27	.	TRBD1	TRBJ2-7	CASSSPGGGEQYF	TGTGCCAGCAGTTCCCCAGGGGGCGGCGAGCAGTACTTC
TRBV27	few	.	TRBJ1-1	CASSFRGNTEAFF	TGTGCCAGCAGTTTCCGGGGGAACACTGAAGCTTTCTTT
TRBV6-5	.	.	TRBJ2-1	CASSYSPVRSQKIF	TGTGCCAGCAGTTACTCACCAGTGAGGTCCCAAAAGATCTTC
TRBV10-3	.	.	TRBJ1-1	CAISEFGGHTEAFF	TGTGCCATCAGTGAATTCGGGGGGCACACTGAAGCTTTCTTT
TRBV6-6	.	.	TRBJ1-5	CASSLPAEPQHF	TGTGCCAGCAGTCTCCCCGCAGAGCCCCAGCATTTT
TRBV7-3	.	.	TRBJ1-1	CASSLKAGGTEAFF	TGTGCCAGCAGCTTAAAGGCGGGAGGGACTGAAGCTTTCTTT
TRBV7-3	.	TRBD2	TRBJ2-1	CASSWGTSGGEQFF	TGTGCCAGCAGCTGGGGGACTAGCGGGGGTGAGCAGTTCTTC
TRBV19	.	TRBD2	TRBJ2-3	CASSPRRGRTTDTQYF	TGTGCCAGTAGTCCCCGCCGCGGGAGAACCACAGATACGCAGTATTTT
TRBV5-1	.	.	TRBJ2-5	CASSLGVQETQYF	TGCGCCAGCAGCTTGGGAGTACAAGAGACCCAGTACTTC
TRBV28	.	.	TRBJ1-1	CASSWKGKSGGNTEAFF	TGTGCCAGCAGCTGGAAAGGGAAATCGGGGGGCAACACTGAAGCTTTCTTT
TRBV11-3	few	.	TRBJ1-1	CASSPAPGMNTEAFF	TGTGCCAGCAGCCCTGCCCCGGGGATGAACACTGAAGCTTTCTTT
TRBV7-8	.	TRBD1	TRBJ1-3	CASSLAGQGRNTIYF	TGTGCCAGCAGCTTAGCCGGACAGGGGAGAAACACCATATATTTT
TRBV5-1	.	TRBD2	TRBJ2-6	CASSLVLKDGGYLGSGANVLTF	TGCGCCAGCAGCTTGGTATTAAAGGACGGGGGGTATTTAGGCTCTGGGGCCAACGTCCTGACTTTC
TRBV9	.	TRBD2	TRBJ2-3	CASSVAGIAGRLGDTQYF	TGTGCCAGCAGCGTAGCAGGGATAGCGGGGCGCCTCGGAGATACGCAGTATTTT
TRBV10-3	few	.	TRBJ1-1	CAISFSAAPDTEAFF	TGTGCCATCTCCTTCTCGGCGGCACCCGACACTGAAGCTTTCTTT
TRBV7-8	once	TRBD1	TRBJ1-4	CASSSVQGGRGEKLFF	TGTGCCAGCAGTTCGGTTCAGGGGGGAAGGGGGGAAAAACTGTTTTTT